These 2 T cell receptor beta chains were all obtained from the same sample, sequenced in a study of cytomegalovirus exposure and HLA in healthy donors (dated by TCRdb to 2015 to 2018). Libraries were made using the immunoSEQ multiplex PCR assay. The multiplex PCR relied on a mix of 60 forward primers for TCR Vbeta segments and 13 reverse primers for TCR Jbeta segments. The immuneACCESS repertoire file appears here via TCRdb, limited to in-frame rearrangements. These files lack a portion of the clones; in checked studies, under half of the deficit traces to unresolved V genes, and the cause of the others is not known. The sample data list some 180,000 clones, and about four fifths of these were observed just once. The ten largest account for less than 2% of the sample. Sequencing input: PBMCs. All receptors come from a man aged 35 to 55 in good health and CMV-seropositive.

V usage is TRBV27 and J usage is TRBJ2-7, with 7 bases aligning to TRBD1. With V trimmed by 2 bases and J by 0 bases, 1 base remained unmatched. This CDR3 has 14 residues. Germline V gene lookup returns CDR1 MNHEY and CDR2 SMNVEV (reference sequence). CDR3 protein: CASSLQGVSYEQYF. The CDR3 DNA reads as TGTGCCAGCAGTTTACAGGGGGTCTCCTACGAGCAGTACTTC.

V is TRBV5-5 and J is TRBJ2-7, with D tentatively TRBD2 (6 bases). The CDR3 length is 12 residues. Germline V gene data show CDR1 as SGHKS and CDR2 as YYEKEE (reference sequence). The V and J ends lost 3 bases and 10 bases respectively, with 14 bases between them. This CDR3 reads CASSSTRDLQYF. The CDR3 DNA follows: TGTGCCAGCAGCTCGACTCGGGACTTACAGTACTTC.